A single sample gave rise to the 8 T cell receptor beta chains below, sequenced in a study of shared clonotypes between healthy human individuals. Libraries were prepared by immunoSEQ multiplex PCR; TCRdb keeps only in-frame clonotypes and omits some of them. Here the sample spans about 2,500,000 clones, approximately 90% being singletons. Sequencing was performed on naive CD4+ T cells sorted from blood. Subset specified: CD45RA+ positively selected. These receptors all stem from a man younger than 30 in good health.

About this clone: This CDR3 is also generated by other DNA sequences in the sample. The gene calls are TRBV9 and TRBJ1-2, with TRBD1 identical over 7 bases. This CDR3 comprises 12 residues. Germline V lookup: CDR1 SGDLS, CDR2 YYNGEE. The V and J ends lost 2 bases and 8 bases, in that order; junction bases with no gene match: 3. DNA of the CDR3: TGTGCCAGCAGCGTCGACAGGGAAGGCTACACCTTC. It is translated as CASSVDREGYTF.

Here the CDR3 reads CASSQGTSINTQYF. The CDR3 DNA reads TGTGCCAGCAGTCAAGGGACTAGCATAAATACGCAGTATTTT. The chain joins TRBV27 to TRBJ2-3; 9 bases fit TRBD2. From germline, CDR1 is MNHEY and CDR2 SMNVEV (reference sequence). The CDR3 has 14 amino acids. The V gene end was trimmed by 5 bases and the J gene end by 7 bases; junction bases not matched to a gene: 7.

The chain joins TRBV11-2 to TRBJ1-2; 8 positions match TRBD1. From germline, CDR1 is SGHAT and CDR2 FQNNGV. The CDR3 has 15 amino acids. Losses at the gene ends were 5 bases for V and 4 bases for J; bases not matched to a gene: 9. The CDR3 region has the DNA TGTGCCAGCAGCGAAGGGGGGACAGGCGTCTATGGCTACACCTTC. It yields the protein CASSEGGTGVYGYTF.

This clone came up once. This rearrangement joins TRBV5-1 to TRBJ2-2; D is possibly TRBD1 or TRBD2 (6 bases each). CDR3 size: 15 residues. The germline V and J ends were trimmed by 4 bases and 7 bases, with 17 bases remaining between them. Germline CDR1 and CDR2: SGHRS and YFSETQ. CDR3 DNA: TGCGCCAGCAGCCCAGCATGGGGGGCTGGCGGGGAGCTGTTTTTT. Amino acid sequence: CASSPAWGAGGELFF.

In this sample, this clone turned up a few times. The chain carries TRBV5-1 and TRBJ1-1; D may be TRBD1 (5 bases). The CDR3 runs 14 residues. V lost 4 bases and J 1 base, leaving 11 bases between the germline ends. Germline-derived CDR1 and CDR2 are SGHRS and YFSETQ. In DNA form, the CDR3 reads TGCGCCAGCAGCGCTCAACAGGCGAACACTGAAGCTTTCTTT. This translates into CASSAQQANTEAFF. Full variable domain (rest looked up from reference TRBV5-1 and TRBJ1-1): KAGVTQTPRYLIKTRGQQVTLSCSPISGHRSVSWYQQTPGQGLQFLFEYFSETQRNKGNFPGRFSGRQFSNSRSEMNVSTLELGDSALYLCASSAQQANTEAFFGQGTRLTVV.

The CDR3 DNA follows: TGTGCCAGCAGTGACGGGGGGGGAACAGATACGCAGTATTTT. Protein sequence: CASSDGGGTDTQYF. The genes are TRBV6-1 and TRBJ2-3; 8 bases map to TRBD2. Trimming removed 3 bases from V and 3 bases from J; junction bases left unmatched: 2. The CDR3 loop spans 14 amino acids. Germline V gene data show CDR1 as MNHNS and CDR2 as SASEGT.

The count of this clone is one. The chain carries TRBV2 and TRBJ2-2; the D is unclear. Germline assignment: CDR1 SNHLY and CDR2 FYNNEI. Trimming took off 8 bases at V and 0 bases at J, with 10 bases between the two ends. The CDR3 extends over 14 amino acids. CDR3 in DNA: TGTGCCAGCGGTCAGAGAGCGAACACCGGGGAGCTGTTTTTT. Translating it yields CASGQRANTGELFF.

V gene TRBV7-2 combines with J gene TRBJ2-5; D tentatively fits TRBD1 or TRBD2 (5 bases each). The CDR3 sequence is 15 residues long. The ends were cut back, 4 bases at V and 0 bases at J, with 12 bases in the middle. Germline V lookup: CDR1 SGHTA, CDR2 FQGNSA. DNA for the CDR3: TGTGCCAGCAGCTACGCGAGGGGTTACCAAGAGACCCAGTACTTC. Encoded protein: CASSYARGYQETQYF.